This T cell receptor (beta chain) was observed in a study of T cell repertoires in cytomegalovirus infection. Each CDR3 protein gets one entry after TCRdb re-called the reads with MiXCR. This table holds 150,000 to 200,000 distinct CDR3 sequences, 13% to 15% found once. V lost 4 bases and J 7 bases, leaving 26 bases between the germline ends. CDR1 MNHEY and CDR2 SVGEGT come from the germline V gene. This CDR3 comprises 17 residues. This clonotype was observed many times. This clonotype was sampled from a human donor in good health (CMV status not recorded). Some clones in this sample may be carry-over from other donors' samples. The sample consisted of PBMCs. The V and J genes are TRBV6-2 or TRBV6-3 and TRBJ2-7; D is perhaps TRBD2 (5 bases). The CDR3 region has the DNA TGTGCCAGCAGTTCCTCCTCCGGGGAACGGGCCCCTAGGGAGCAGTACTTC. Its translation is CASSSSSGERAPREQYF.